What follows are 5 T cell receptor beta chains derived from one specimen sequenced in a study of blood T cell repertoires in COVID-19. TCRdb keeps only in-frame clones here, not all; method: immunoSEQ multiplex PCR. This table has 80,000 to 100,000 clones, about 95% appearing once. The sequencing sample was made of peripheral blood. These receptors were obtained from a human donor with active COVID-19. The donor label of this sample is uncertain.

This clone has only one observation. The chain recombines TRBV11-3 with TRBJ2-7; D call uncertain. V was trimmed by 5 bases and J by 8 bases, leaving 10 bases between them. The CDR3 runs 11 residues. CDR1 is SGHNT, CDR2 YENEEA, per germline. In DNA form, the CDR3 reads TGTGCCAGCAGCGATAGTATTCAGCAGTACTTC. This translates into CASSDSIQQYF.

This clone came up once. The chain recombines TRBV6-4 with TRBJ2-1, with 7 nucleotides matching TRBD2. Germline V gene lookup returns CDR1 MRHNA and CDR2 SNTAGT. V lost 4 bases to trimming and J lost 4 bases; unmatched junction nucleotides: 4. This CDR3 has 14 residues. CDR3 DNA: TGTGCCAGCAGTGCTAGCGGACCGTACAATGAGCAGTTCTTC. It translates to CASSASGPYNEQFF.

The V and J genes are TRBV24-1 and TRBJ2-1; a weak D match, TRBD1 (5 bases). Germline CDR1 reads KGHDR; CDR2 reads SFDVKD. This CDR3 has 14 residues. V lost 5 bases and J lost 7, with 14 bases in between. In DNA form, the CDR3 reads TGTGCCACCAGTGTTCCGGGCAGGGTGAATGAGCAGTTCTTC. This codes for CATSVPGRVNEQFF.

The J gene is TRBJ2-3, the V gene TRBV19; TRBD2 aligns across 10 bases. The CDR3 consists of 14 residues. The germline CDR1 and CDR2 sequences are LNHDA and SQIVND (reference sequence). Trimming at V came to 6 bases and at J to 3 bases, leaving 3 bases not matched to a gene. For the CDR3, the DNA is TGTGCCAGTAGCGGACTAGCGGCGACAGATACGCAGTATTTT. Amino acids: CASSGLAATDTQYF. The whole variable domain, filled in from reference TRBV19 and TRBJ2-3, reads DGGITQSPKYLFRKEGQNVTLSCEQNLNHDAMYWYRQDPGQGLRLIYYSQIVNDFQKGDIAEGYSVSREKKESFPLTVTSAQKNPTAFYLCASSGLAATDTQYFGPGTRLTVL.

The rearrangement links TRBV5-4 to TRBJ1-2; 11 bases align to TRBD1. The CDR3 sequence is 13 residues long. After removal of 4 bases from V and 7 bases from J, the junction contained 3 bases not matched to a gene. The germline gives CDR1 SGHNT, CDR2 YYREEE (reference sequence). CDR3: CASSVGQGVGYTF. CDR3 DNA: TGTGCCAGCAGCGTGGGACAGGGGGTTGGCTACACCTTC.